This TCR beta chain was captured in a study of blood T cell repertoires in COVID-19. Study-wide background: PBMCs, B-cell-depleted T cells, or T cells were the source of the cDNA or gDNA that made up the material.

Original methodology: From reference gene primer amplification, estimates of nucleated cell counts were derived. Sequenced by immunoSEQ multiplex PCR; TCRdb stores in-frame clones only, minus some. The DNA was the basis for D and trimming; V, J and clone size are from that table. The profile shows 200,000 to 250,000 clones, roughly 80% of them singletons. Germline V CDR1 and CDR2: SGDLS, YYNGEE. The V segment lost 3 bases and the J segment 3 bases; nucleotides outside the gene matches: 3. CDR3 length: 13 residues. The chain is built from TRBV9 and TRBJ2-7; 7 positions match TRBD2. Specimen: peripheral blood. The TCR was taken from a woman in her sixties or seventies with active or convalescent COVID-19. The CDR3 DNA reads TGTGCCAGCAGCGCGGGGACTAACTACGAGCAGTACTTC. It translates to CASSAGTNYEQYF.